This T cell receptor beta chain is drawn from a study of blood T cell repertoires in COVID-19 (TCRdb year 2020). For context, the study as a whole: Samples covering the acute and convalescent phases of COVID-19 were provided by collaborators in the United States, Italy and Spain. The samples were drawn from two sources: the first 160 participants of the ongoing ImmuneRACE study, and 1,000 to 1,500 subjects contributed by 6 global collaborators. The prospective study material was composed of cDNA or gDNA derived from T cells, B-cell-depleted T cells, or PBMCs. Nearly every sample came with metadata listing a de-identified subject ID, COVID-19 status, age in years and sex. A freely available public database, intended as a resource for researchers studying the immune response to SARS-CoV-2, is where the repertoires were released. Where available, HLA class I and class II types were obtained from metadata supplied by the sample provider rather than from assay-based typing. The dataset comprised deeply sampled blood TCRbeta repertoires from subjects exposed to, actively infected with, or recovered from COVID-19.

With respect to this clone: No cognate antigen has been identified for it. No base qualities exist here, and no much larger clone lies one base off it.

Broader findings and caveats from the paper: How much clinical and demographic metadata was included differed by source and by participant, and the metadata was provided uncurated.

Based on the germline V gene (reference sequence), the CDR1 and CDR2 sequences are DFQATT and SNEGSKA. The trim is 4 bases for V and 2 bases for J, with a gap of 5 bases between the germline ends. Counted from cysteine to phenylalanine, this CDR3 has 11 amino acids. Solely the CDR3 DNA is kept, with 33 bases framed from the first base. Whole blood was collected in K2EDTA tubes by collaborating institutions according to the institutions' own protocols. For TCRbeta analysis, collaborator samples were shipped as frozen whole blood, as isolated PBMCs, or as DNA extracted from either sample type. The immunoSEQ Assay, a bias-controlled multiplex PCR, was used to amplify TCRbeta CDR3 regions from genomic DNA. In the source study's methods: Nucleated cell counts per sample were estimated from amplification of reference gene primers within the assay. To quantify the absolute abundance of each unique TCRbeta CDR3 rearrangement, sequence reads were collapsed and filtered. Productive Simpson clonality was computed per sample as the square root of Simpson's diversity index over productive rearrangements. Imported from immuneACCESS, the table was reduced by TCRdb to in-frame sequences with V and J called. These copies leave out some clones; in studies compared against another copy, an unresolved V gene accounts for under half, and the cause of the remainder is not known. The V and J calls and clone size were taken over from that table, and D and trimming were inferred from the DNA. Here the sample has around 78,000 clones; under 90% occur a single time. Roughly a tenth of the sample is held by the ten biggest clonotypes.

The specimen sequenced was peripheral blood. The V and J genes are TRBV20-1 and TRBJ1-2; no D gene is confidently identified. This TCR derives from a man in his 70s with active or convalescent COVID-19. The DNA sequence reads TGCAGTGCTAAGGAGAACTATGGCTACACCTTC. Translated, this gives CSAKENYGYTF.